A single sample gave rise to the 10 T cell receptor beta chains below, sequenced in a study of blood T cells in healthy people across ages. Combining a sample-barcoded 5' primer with a J-beta primer mix, a second PCR ran for about 7 to 11 cycles. TCRdb reanalysed the 5' RACE reads using MiXCR and keeps one entry per CDR3 protein. This table holds around 1,800,000 distinct CDR3 sequences, 39% found once. Sequencing was performed on blood. The receptors come from a human donor in good health.

The table lists this clonotype with a few counts. J is TRBJ1-6 and V is TRBV6-6; tentative D call: TRBD1 (6 bases). CDR3 length: 16 amino acids. Germline CDR1 reads MNHNY; CDR2 reads SVGAGI (reference sequence). V dropped 0 bases and J dropped 5 bases, with 11 bases sitting between them. The CDR3 spells CASSYSTGIDNSPLHF. For the CDR3, the DNA is TGTGCCAGCAGTTACTCAACAGGGATTGATAATTCACCCCTCCACTTT.

The chain carries TRBV12-3 or TRBV12-4 and TRBJ2-7; 11 positions match TRBD2. With 6 bases clipped from V and 2 bases from J, the junction kept 6 bases outside the gene matches. The CDR3 spans 15 residues. The CDR3 DNA follows: TGTGCCAGCAGCAGACTAGCGGGGCTAACCTACGAGCAGTACTTC. This translates into CASSRLAGLTYEQYF.

The chain couples TRBV6-5 to TRBJ1-2; D remains unclear. This CDR3 is built from 13 residues. V was cut by 4 bases and J by 6 bases, with 12 bases left in between. CDR1 and CDR2 from the germline V gene are MNHEY and SVGAGI. This CDR3 reads CASSSASNDGYTF. Here the CDR3 DNA reads TGTGCCAGCAGTTCCGCCTCTAATGATGGCTACACCTTC.

V usage is TRBV6-1 and J usage is TRBJ2-1; D is perhaps TRBD2 (5 bases). Germline CDR1 and CDR2: MNHNS and SASEGT. The V gene lost 3 bases and the J gene lost 8 bases, with 14 bases spanning the gap. This CDR3 is 14 amino acids long. The DNA of the CDR3 is TGTGCCAGCAGTGACGGAACCCTAGCCTATGAGCAGTTCTTC. This sequence encodes CASSDGTLAYEQFF.

The chain joins TRBV7-2 to TRBJ2-5, with TRBD1 as a possible D gene (6 bases). The germline V gene has CDR1 SGHTA and CDR2 FQGNSA. Trimming took 5 bases from V and 2 from J, leaving 12 bases between them. CDR3 length: 14 residues. CDR3 in DNA: TGTGCCAGCAGCCGGGACACCTCTCAAGAGACCCAGTACTTC. This codes for CASSRDTSQETQYF.

This clonotype was seen only a few times. V and J are TRBV18 and TRBJ1-4, with no clear D. Trimming removed 1 base from V and 5 bases from J, with 5 bases in between. CDR1 is KGHSH, CDR2 LQKENI, per germline. The CDR3 runs to 13 residues. The CDR3 reads CASSPLANEKLFF. As DNA, the CDR3 is TGTGCCAGCTCACCACTCGCGAATGAAAAACTGTTTTTT.

This clonotype came up a few times. The V call is TRBV9, the J call TRBJ2-3; no clear D gene. CDR1 is SGDLS and CDR2 is YYNGEE in the germline V gene. V lost 0 bases, J lost 3 bases, and 11 bases lay in between. This CDR3 contains 15 residues. The CDR3 is CASSVAGVRTDTQYF. In DNA, the CDR3 is TGTGCCAGCAGCGTAGCGGGCGTTCGTACAGATACGCAGTATTTT.

The gene calls are TRBV20-1 and TRBJ2-7, with D possibly being TRBD2 (5 bases). Germline V gives CDR1 DFQATT, CDR2 SNEGSKA (reference sequence). The CDR3 length is 14 residues. V shed 2 bases and J shed 2 bases, with 13 bases lying between them. CDR3 sequence reads: CSARNLAFTYEQYF. The CDR3 DNA is TGCAGTGCTAGAAACTTAGCGTTTACCTACGAGCAGTACTTC.

The gene calls are TRBV4-3 and TRBJ1-2; D remains unclear. The V end was cut by 0 bases, the J end by 8 bases, with 10 bases between. This CDR3 comprises 13 residues. Germline lookup yields CDR1 LGHNA and CDR2 YSLEER. The CDR3 DNA reads TGCGCCAGCAGCCAAGATCCGGTTGGGGGCTACACCTTC. Translated: CASSQDPVGGYTF.

This clonotype was picked up a small number of times. One junction end disagrees with the germline gene, perhaps due to a read error. The CDR3 DNA follows: TGCAGTGTTAGATCCCTTTTAGGACGCAGCCCCTACGAGCAGTACTTC. Translating it yields CSVRSLLGRSPYEQYF. The chain couples TRBV20-1 to TRBJ2-7; no clear D gene. CDR1 and CDR2 (germline): DFQATT, SNEGSKA (reference sequence). CDR3 length: 16 amino acids.